This entry features one T cell receptor (beta chain) sequence. The data belong to a study of blood T cell repertoires in COVID-19. At the level of the study: The United States, Italy and Spain provided the acute and convalescent COVID-19 samples. T cells, B-cell-depleted T cells, or PBMCs provided the cDNA or gDNA that served as material.

Original processing methods: Estimation of nucleated cell counts was performed using reference gene primer amplification. Generated by immunoSEQ multiplex PCR, the TCRdb table keeps only in-frame clones and is missing some. V and J calls and clone size are those listed in that table; D and trimming were worked out from the DNA. The repertoire holds roughly 330,000 clones, with about 90% as singletons. This CDR3 is built from 12 residues. V was shortened by 5 bases and J by 8 bases, with 7 bases between the two germline ends. Per germline, CDR1 MNHEY and CDR2 SMNVEV (reference sequence). The V and J genes are TRBV27 and TRBJ1-6; D uncertain. The source material was peripheral blood. The TCR sequence derives from a man younger than 35 who had recovered from COVID-19. The CDR3 here is CASSQSHSPLHF. CDR3 coding DNA: TGTGCCAGCAGTCAGTCCCATTCACCCCTCCACTTT.